Here is one TCR beta chain with its context. CDR1 and CDR2 from the germline V gene are LNHDA and SQIVND (reference sequence). This CDR3 has 13 amino acids. Trimming took 11 bases from V and 0 from J, leaving 11 bases between them. The sample is drawn from a study of identifying expanded T cells in peripheral blood. Produced via immunoSEQ multiplex PCR; TCRdb's table is partial and in-frame only. The sample contains about 78,000 clones, 84% of which appear only once. Sequenced input: blood. The receptor was derived from a person between 18 and 75 years old in good health. The chain recombines TRBV19 with TRBJ1-5; a possible D gene is TRBD1 (5 bases). This chain's CDR3 is CAAQGYSNQPQHF. Written as DNA, the CDR3 is TGTGCCGCCCAGGGCTATAGCAATCAGCCCCAGCATTTT.